This is a list of T cell receptor beta chains from one sample in a study of CD8+ T cells in alopecia areata. Repertoires were generated with immunoSEQ multiplex PCR, while TCRdb's copy carries only in-frame clones and drops some. This table holds a few hundred thousand clones, roughly two fifths found once. This specimen was CD4+ T cells sorted from blood, taken at approximately week 30, from a patient treated with tofacitinib. These receptors were taken from a human donor with alopecia areata. CDR3s include the opening cysteine and the closing phenylalanine or tryptophan. A D gene is named only where the DNA matches it firmly. Only part of the rows carry a size: once, few, many, or a class if the clone is expanded.

d_call	j_call	v_call	clone_size	cdr3_aa	cdr3_nt
NA	TRBJ1-1	TRBV7-9	NA	CASSLQYTEAFF	TGTGCCAGCAGCTTACAGTACACTGAAGCTTTCTTT
NA	TRBJ1-1	TRBV30	few	CAWSVRGLGTEAFF	TGTGCCTGGAGTGTACGGGGACTGGGCACTGAAGCTTTCTTT
NA	TRBJ2-2	TRBV7-9	many	CASSLGANTGELFF	TGTGCCAGCAGCTTAGGGGCGAACACCGGGGAGCTGTTTTTT
TRBD1	TRBJ1-5	TRBV30	few	CAWSRGQGGEPQHF	TGTGCCTGGAGTAGAGGACAGGGCGGGGAACCCCAGCATTTT
TRBD2	TRBJ2-3	TRBV5-1	NA	CASGTSGGYTDTQYF	TGCGCCAGCGGGACTAGCGGGGGATACACAGATACGCAGTATTTT
NA	TRBJ1-2	TRBV18	NA	CASSPKRETNYGYTF	TGTGCCAGCTCACCGAAAAGGGAGACTAACTATGGCTACACCTTC
TRBD1	TRBJ2-6	TRBV30	NA	CAWKPPDRVGSGANVLTF	TGTGCCTGGAAACCCCCGGACAGGGTCGGGTCTGGGGCCAACGTCCTGACTTTC
TRBD2	TRBJ2-3	TRBV7-8	few	CASSMGLEITDTQYF	TGTGCCAGCAGCATGGGACTAGAGATCACAGATACGCAGTATTTT
NA	TRBJ1-2	TRBV19	once	CASSLPQRWHGYTF	TGTGCCAGTAGTTTACCCCAAAGGTGGCATGGCTACACCTTC
NA	TRBJ1-1	TRBV30	NA	CAWRFSTEAFF	TGTGCCTGGAGATTTAGCACTGAAGCTTTCTTT
TRBD2	TRBJ2-7	TRBV18	NA	CASSPGTSGSEQYF	TGTGCCAGCTCCCCCGGGACTAGCGGGAGCGAGCAGTACTTC
NA	TRBJ1-3	TRBV29-1	NA	CSALQGAGNTIYF	TGCAGCGCGTTACAGGGTGCCGGAAACACCATATATTTT
TRBD1	TRBJ1-2	TRBV30	NA	CAWSETGTDYGYTF	TGTGCCTGGAGTGAGACCGGGACAGACTATGGCTACACCTTC
NA	TRBJ1-1	TRBV19	NA	CASTAGGRGHMNTEAFF	TGTGCCAGTACCGCTGGGGGCAGGGGACACATGAACACTGAAGCTTTCTTT
NA	TRBJ2-7	TRBV30	NA	CAWSPRLYEQYF	TGTGCCTGGAGCCCTAGGCTCTACGAGCAGTACTTC
NA	TRBJ1-1	TRBV5-6	few	CASSFRQTNTEAFF	TGTGCCAGCAGCTTTCGACAGACGAACACTGAAGCTTTCTTT
TRBD2	TRBJ2-2	TRBV2	NA	CASRLAGGITGELFF	TGTGCCAGCAGGCTAGCGGGGGGCATCACCGGGGAGCTGTTTTTT
TRBD1	TRBJ2-7	TRBV19	NA	CASPWAGGYEQYF	TGTGCCAGCCCTTGGGCAGGGGGCTACGAGCAGTACTTC
TRBD1	TRBJ1-1	TRBV5-4	NA	CASSSGQGNTEAFF	TGTGCCAGCAGCTCGGGACAGGGGAACACTGAAGCTTTCTTT
TRBD1	TRBJ2-7	TRBV5-1	NA	CASRPGTGLPYEQYF	TGCGCCAGCAGACCCGGGACAGGCCTCCCCTACGAGCAGTACTTC